This entry is about one T cell receptor beta chain. Antigen unknown. PCR involved 60 Vbeta and 13 Jbeta primers. Assay: immunoSEQ multiplex PCR; the TCRdb copy retains only in-frame clones and omits some. The profile shows 150,000 to 200,000 clones, approximately 76% of them singletons. Germline assignment: CDR1 GTSNPN and CDR2 SVGIG (reference sequence). With V trimmed by 3 bases and J by 8 bases, 9 bases remained unmatched. There are 15 residues in the CDR3. This sample is part of a study of cytomegalovirus exposure and HLA in healthy donors. General study results and limits: A highly shared variant cluster was judged a likely technical artifact. A later analysis linked a missense variant in DCLRE1C to the trimming of TCR beta V and J genes. Later, an analysis showed that TCR beta chains associated with HLA were more clonally expanded than others that were equally common.

The V call is TRBV30, the J call TRBJ2-1; 11 bases line up with TRBD2. The sequencing sample was made of PBMCs. This sequence was found in a female donor in good health and CMV-seronegative. The CDR3 is CAWRDFSGGAHEQFF. The DNA of the CDR3 is TGTGCCTGGAGGGACTTTAGCGGGGGGGCCCATGAGCAGTTCTTC.